These 11 T cell receptor beta chains came from one sample sequenced in a study of blood T cell repertoires in COVID-19. Data came from immunoSEQ multiplex PCR; TCRdb stores just in-frame clones and leaves some out. The table lists roughly 90,000 clones, about 89% of them singletons. The sample taken for sequencing was peripheral blood. Source of these receptors: a human donor in a cohort sampled during active COVID-19.

The chain is built from TRBV3-1 (or the pseudogene TRBV3-2) and TRBJ2-7, with a weak D call TRBD1 (6 bases). The CDR3 spans 14 residues. Trimming pared 1 base from V and 7 bases from J, leaving 14 bases between. Germline V gene sequence: CDR1 LGHDT, CDR2 YNNKEL (reference sequence). The CDR3 reads CASSQGQVRGEQYF. The CDR3 region has the DNA TGTGCCAGCAGCCAAGGACAGGTACGGGGTGAGCAGTACTTC.

This chain uses TRBV6-5 with TRBJ2-5, with D uncertain. The CDR3 loop spans 16 amino acids. Germline lookup yields CDR1 MNHEY and CDR2 SVGAGI. V was pared by 0 bases and J by 0 bases, with 11 bases between. CDR3 bases: TGTGCCAGCAGTTACTCTATGACTTTGTACCAAGAGACCCAGTACTTC. Protein sequence: CASSYSMTLYQETQYF.

V gene TRBV24-1 combines with J gene TRBJ2-5, with 8 bases aligning to TRBD1. J was trimmed by 1 base and V by 5 bases; bases with no gene match: 8. Germline CDR1 is KGHDR and CDR2 is SFDVKD. This CDR3 comprises 16 residues. The CDR3 bases are TGTGCCACCAGTGCCAGAGGGACAGGCTCCCAAGAGACCCAGTACTTC. Translating gives CATSARGTGSQETQYF.

V gene TRBV28 combines with J gene TRBJ2-5, with D possibly matching TRBD2 (5 bases). Germline V gene data show CDR1 as MDHEN and CDR2 as SYDVKM. This CDR3 is 15 amino acids long. V was cut by 3 bases and J by 5 bases, with 16 bases left in between. The CDR3 DNA reads TGTGCCAGCAGTTTCCGCCAGGTCCGAGGGGAGACCCAGTACTTC. Protein product: CASSFRQVRGETQYF.

The chain joins TRBV12-3 or TRBV12-4 to TRBJ1-2; D uncertain. The CDR3 sequence is 10 residues long. The V and J ends lost 8 bases and 6 bases respectively, with 7 bases between them. CDR3 residues: CASGSDGYTF. The CDR3 DNA sequence: TGTGCCAGCGGGAGCGATGGCTACACCTTC.

The chain recombines TRBV5-1 with TRBJ2-5; no definite D call. Trimming stripped 0 bases from V and 5 bases from J, with 17 bases between. In germline, CDR1 is SGHRS, CDR2 YFSETQ. The CDR3 is made up of 16 amino acids. In nucleotides, the CDR3 is TGCGCCAGCAGCTTGGAAGGCACCCGACACGCGGAGACCCAGTACTTC. This encodes CASSLEGTRHAETQYF.

The chain links TRBV7-3 to TRBJ1-1; the match to TRBD1 covers 7 bases. The CDR3 runs to 13 residues. V lost 4 bases and J lost 4; bases outside the gene matches: 3. Germline V lookup: CDR1 SGHTA, CDR2 FQGTGA. The CDR3: CASSSGQFTEAFF. CDR3 bases: TGTGCCAGCAGCTCGGGACAGTTCACTGAAGCTTTCTTT.

The rearrangement uses TRBV6-5 and TRBJ2-1, with TRBD1 as a possible D gene (6 bases). V lost 4 bases to trimming and J lost 8 bases, with 18 bases between them. The CDR3 is 15 amino acids. Germline CDR1 reads MNHEY; CDR2 reads SVGAGI. The CDR3 is CASSSLHREFDEQFF. Here the CDR3 DNA reads TGTGCCAGCAGTTCCCTGCACAGGGAATTCGATGAGCAGTTCTTC.

V and J are TRBV20-1 and TRBJ2-1; the D is unclear. CDR1 is DFQATT and CDR2 is SNEGSKA in the germline V gene (reference sequence). The CDR3 extends over 12 amino acids. The V end was cut by 3 bases, the J end by 11 bases, with 14 bases between. Here the CDR3 DNA reads TGCAGTGCTAGTGGCCCCGGGTTGAAGCAGTTCTTC. The encoded protein is CSASGPGLKQFF.

The chain recombines TRBV3-1 (or the pseudogene TRBV3-2) with TRBJ1-5; D remains unclear. Per germline, CDR1 LGHDT and CDR2 YNNKEL (reference sequence). The CDR3 consists of 13 residues. V lost 4 bases to trimming and J lost 4 bases, with 8 bases between them. The CDR3 is CASSRALNQPQHF. The CDR3 bases are TGTGCCAGCAGCCGAGCACTAAATCAGCCCCAGCATTTT.

The chain uses TRBV9 and TRBJ2-1; no reliable D call. Looked up from germline, CDR1 is SGDLS and CDR2 is YYNGEE. Trimming stripped 1 base from V and 0 bases from J, with 8 bases between. This CDR3 has 15 residues. The CDR3 loop is CASSVTGSSYNEQFF. The CDR3, as DNA: TGTGCCAGCAGCGTAACGGGTAGCTCCTACAATGAGCAGTTCTTC.